These 25 T cell receptor beta chains were sequenced from one sample in a study of PD-1 blockade in mismatch repair-deficient tumors. Repertoires were generated with immunoSEQ multiplex PCR, while TCRdb's copy carries only in-frame clones and drops some. The table records approximately 110,000 clones, about 80% of them present only once. This material consisted of peripheral blood, taken about 60 weeks after starting pembrolizumab. The source of these receptors is an adult with mismatch repair-deficient cancer.

This clone was seen a few times. The chain recombines TRBV5-4 with TRBJ1-1; D might be TRBD1 (5 bases). The V end lost 0 bases, the J end lost 4 bases, and 13 bases lay between the germline ends. Germline V gene data show CDR1 as SGHNT and CDR2 as YYREEE (reference sequence). This CDR3 region has 15 residues. CDR3 region: CASSLVAGLTTEAFF. For the CDR3, the DNA is TGTGCCAGCAGCTTGGTAGCAGGGCTGACCACTGAAGCTTTCTTT.

This chain uses TRBV2 with TRBJ2-5, with D perhaps matching TRBD2 (5 bases). The germline gives CDR1 SNHLY, CDR2 FYNNEI. The V and J ends lost 3 bases and 14 bases respectively, with 13 bases between them. The CDR3 is 11 residues long. In DNA, the CDR3 is TGTGCCAGCAGTGAGGAGGACTCCTCATACTTC. Translation: CASSEEDSSYF.

The chain uses TRBV5-6 and TRBJ2-3; D gene ambiguous. Trimming shortened V by 5 bases and J by 2 bases, and 6 bases separated the two germline ends. CDR1 SGHDT and CDR2 YYEEEE come from the germline V gene. This CDR3 spans 12 amino acids. The CDR3 here is CASRYHTDTQYF. In DNA form, the CDR3 reads TGTGCCAGCAGATATCACACAGATACGCAGTATTTT.

This clone showed up just a few times. CDR3 nucleotides: TGTGCCAGCAGTCCGTCAGGACAGGCGGAAAATGGCTACACCTTC. This codes for CASSPSGQAENGYTF. V and J are TRBV6-5 and TRBJ1-2; 7 bases are shared with TRBD1. The CDR3 loop spans 15 amino acids. The ends lost 5 bases at V and 6 bases at J; junction bases unmatched: 12. Germline CDR1 and CDR2: MNHEY and SVGAGI.

This chain links TRBV7-8 with TRBJ1-1, with D tentatively TRBD1 (5 bases). V was cut by 7 bases and J by 6 bases, with 15 bases left in between. Looked up from germline, CDR1 is SGHVS and CDR2 is FQNEAQ. CDR3 length equals 13 residues. CDR3 DNA sequence: TGTGCCAGCAAAATTAGGGACGGGGCTGAAGCTTTCTTT. As protein: CASKIRDGAEAFF.

The chain is built from TRBV27 and TRBJ2-7; D is unresolved. V was shortened by 5 bases and J by 2 bases, with 19 bases between the two germline ends. This CDR3 region has 16 residues. Germline values: CDR1 MNHEY, CDR2 SMNVEV (reference sequence). CDR3 region: CASSPPPYRDTYEQYF. CDR3 nucleotide sequence: TGTGCCAGCAGTCCTCCCCCATACAGAGATACCTACGAGCAGTACTTC.

V usage is TRBV9 and J usage is TRBJ1-3; a possible D gene is TRBD1 (5 bases). The CDR3 is made up of 12 amino acids. Germline V gene sequence: CDR1 SGDLS, CDR2 YYNGEE. V lost 2 bases, J lost 8 bases, and 8 bases lay in between. The CDR3 DNA reads TGTGCCAGCAGCGTGGGGGGGGACACCATATATTTT. Its protein product is CASSVGGDTIYF.

This chain joins TRBV27 and TRBJ2-7; the match to TRBD2 covers 14 bases. CDR3 length: 18 residues. Trimming removed 6 bases from V and 4 bases from J; junction bases left unmatched: 14. CDR1 is MNHEY, CDR2 SMNVEV, per germline (reference sequence). The CDR3 sequence is CASRAGLAGVEYSYEQYF. CDR3 DNA sequence: TGTGCCAGCAGGGCGGGACTAGCGGGAGTTGAGTACTCGTACGAGCAGTACTTC.

The table lists this clone with a few counts. The V gene is TRBV2, the J gene TRBJ1-3; tentatively, D is TRBD1 (6 bases). Trimming took off 5 bases at V and 4 bases at J, with 9 bases between the two ends. The CDR3 has 13 residues. Germline CDR1 is SNHLY and CDR2 is FYNNEI. Written as DNA, the CDR3 is TGTGCCAGCAGTACAGGGCTGGGAAACACCATATATTTT. Translating it yields CASSTGLGNTIYF.

The chain couples TRBV2 to TRBJ1-1, with D unresolved. The length of the CDR3 is 11 residues. Trimming removed 7 bases from V and 8 bases from J, with 11 bases in between. Germline CDR1 SNHLY, CDR2 FYNNEI. Here the CDR3 reads CASKGGSEAFF. The CDR3 DNA reads TGTGCCAGCAAGGGAGGGTCCGAAGCTTTCTTT.

The chain uses TRBV7-8 and TRBJ1-4; D is possibly TRBD1 (6 bases). The length of the CDR3 is 15 residues. CDR1 and CDR2 from the germline V gene are SGHVS and FQNEAQ. V was pared by 4 bases and J by 3 bases, with 12 bases between. The CDR3 coding sequence is TGTGCCAGCAGCTCCAAAGGACAGCCTAATGAAAAACTGTTTTTT. Amino acid sequence: CASSSKGQPNEKLFF.

V usage is TRBV7-2 and J usage is TRBJ2-5; TRBD2 agrees at 11 bases. The V gene end was trimmed by 3 bases and the J gene end by 4 bases; junction bases not matched to a gene: 7. This CDR3 spans 16 amino acids. CDR1 and CDR2 (germline): SGHTA, FQGNSA. The CDR3 sequence is CASSFGTSGSLETQYF. The CDR3, as DNA: TGTGCCAGCAGCTTCGGGACTAGCGGATCTTTAGAGACCCAGTACTTC. Based on the CDR3 plus reference TRBV7-2 and TRBJ2-5, the full variable domain is GAGVSQSPSNKVTEKGKDVELRCDPISGHTALYWYRQSLGQGLEFLIYFQGNSAPDKSGLPSDRFSAERTGGSVSTLTIQRTQQEDSAVYLCASSFGTSGSLETQYFGPGTRLLVL.

The chain employs TRBV5-1 and TRBJ2-7; 10 bases are shared with TRBD2. J lost 3 bases, V lost 3 bases, and 6 bases had no gene match. Germline CDR1 is SGHRS and CDR2 is YFSETQ. The CDR3 covers 15 residues. The CDR3 nucleotides are TGCGCCAGCAGCTCTGAGACTAGCGGGTTCTACGAGCAGTACTTC. Residues: CASSSETSGFYEQYF.

The chain couples TRBV7-3 to TRBJ1-2; D is perhaps TRBD1 (5 bases). Trimming took off 5 bases at V and 2 bases at J, with 15 bases between the two ends. Per germline, CDR1 SGHTA and CDR2 FQGTGA. The CDR3 totals 15 residues. DNA for the CDR3: TGTGCCAGCAGCCCCGGCGGGACCCAGAACTATGGCTACACCTTC. This codes for CASSPGGTQNYGYTF.

V is TRBV7-9 and J is TRBJ2-1; TRBD2 aligns across 7 bases. There are 14 residues in the CDR3. Germline V gene sequence: CDR1 SEHNR, CDR2 FQNEAQ (reference sequence). V gave up 8 bases and J gave up 2 bases; unmatched junction bases: 6. The CDR3 reads CASGGVRPYNEQFF. The CDR3 coding sequence is TGTGCCAGCGGGGGGGTTAGGCCCTACAATGAGCAGTTCTTC.

This chain links TRBV28 with TRBJ1-5; 7 nucleotides match TRBD1. V was pared by 3 bases and J by 4 bases, with 6 bases of the junction left unmatched. Germline assignment: CDR1 MDHEN and CDR2 SYDVKM. The CDR3 runs 15 residues. The CDR3 reads CASSFARGVNQPQHF. CDR3 DNA sequence: TGTGCCAGCAGTTTTGCCAGGGGGGTTAATCAGCCCCAGCATTTT.

The CDR3 loop is CASSGAETQYF. The CDR3 DNA is TGTGCCAGCAGTGGGGCGGAGACCCAGTACTTC. The chain uses TRBV2 and TRBJ2-5; D unclear. V lost 4 bases and J 5 bases, leaving 5 bases between the germline ends. Germline V CDR1 and CDR2: SNHLY, FYNNEI. The CDR3 runs 11 residues.

This sequence joins TRBV19 and TRBJ2-2; D possibly corresponds to TRBD1 (6 bases). Trimming shortened V by 8 bases and J by 3 bases, and 13 bases separated the two germline ends. Germline-derived CDR1 and CDR2 are LNHDA and SQIVND (reference sequence). The CDR3 is 14 residues long. The CDR3 region has the DNA TGTGCCAGTCGCCACCCAGGGGACACCGGGGAGCTGTTTTTT. Encoded protein: CASRHPGDTGELFF.

Here the CDR3 DNA reads TGTGCCAGCTCACCATCGGACGGTGCGCATGGCTACACCTTC. Translated: CASSPSDGAHGYTF. The chain combines TRBV18 with TRBJ1-2; no clear D. V was trimmed by 2 bases and J by 6 bases, leaving 13 bases between them. This CDR3 has 14 residues. Per the germline V gene, CDR1 is KGHSH and CDR2 is LQKENI.

The gene calls are TRBV6-1 and TRBJ1-1, with TRBD1 matching over 9 bases. Germline lookup yields CDR1 MNHNS and CDR2 SASEGT. This CDR3 has 13 residues. The J segment lost 4 bases and the V segment lost 4 bases, leaving 1 base of the junction unmatched. In DNA form, the CDR3 reads TGTGCCAGCAGTGTGGACAGGGGCACTGAAGCTTTCTTT. This gives the protein CASSVDRGTEAFF.

This clone was seen a single time. The chain combines TRBV5-1 with TRBJ2-1; 7 bases align to TRBD1. CDR3 length equals 17 residues. CDR1 SGHRS and CDR2 YFSETQ come from the germline V gene. V lost 1 base and J lost 6; bases outside the gene matches: 13. This CDR3 is CASSLPGDRVRVNEQFF. CDR3 DNA sequence: TGCGCCAGCAGCTTGCCAGGTGACAGGGTGAGAGTCAATGAGCAGTTCTTC.

The chain uses TRBV7-6 and TRBJ1-1, with 8 nucleotides matching TRBD1. CDR3 length: 20 amino acids. After removal of 1 base from V and 1 base from J, the junction contained 17 bases not matched to a gene. Germline V gene sequence: CDR1 SGHVS, CDR2 FNYEAQ. CDR3 sequence (DNA): TGTGCCAGCAGCTTAGAACAGGGTAGGAGACAGGGGTGGCCGAACACTGAAGCTTTCTTT. It encodes CASSLEQGRRQGWPNTEAFF. Together with reference TRBV7-6 and TRBJ1-1, the CDR3 gives the full variable domain: GAGVSQSPRYKVTKRGQDVALRCDPISGHVSLYWYRQALGQGPEFLTYFNYEAQQDKSGLPNDRFSAERPEGSISTLTIQRTEQRDSAMYRCASSLEQGRRQGWPNTEAFFGQGTRLTVV.

The chain uses TRBV30 and TRBJ1-2, with 9 bases fitting TRBD1. The CDR3 runs to 13 residues. From germline, CDR1 is GTSNPN and CDR2 SVGIG (reference sequence). Germline trimming cut 3 bases from V and 7 bases from J; bases unmatched to any gene: 6. In nucleotides, the CDR3 is TGTGCCTGGAGGACAGGGGGGGGCGGTGGCTACACCTTC. Residues: CAWRTGGGGGYTF.

The rearrangement links TRBV30 to TRBJ2-1; 9 bases are shared with TRBD1. The CDR3 length is 17 residues. V lost 3 bases and J lost 6; bases outside the gene matches: 15. CDR1 GTSNPN and CDR2 SVGIG come from the germline V gene (reference sequence). CDR3 nucleotides: TGTGCCTGGAGCGAGTCAGTAGGACAGGGGATCTTCAATGAGCAGTTCTTC. This translates into CAWSESVGQGIFNEQFF.

The chain carries TRBV18 and TRBJ2-2, with D perhaps matching TRBD2 (6 bases). The ends were cut back, 6 bases at V and 1 base at J, with 15 bases in the middle. This CDR3 region has 16 residues. Germline CDR1 KGHSH, CDR2 LQKENI. CDR3 in DNA: TGTGCCAGCTCTTCCAACGAAGCGGGGAACACCGGGGAGCTGTTTTTT. It encodes CASSSNEAGNTGELFF.